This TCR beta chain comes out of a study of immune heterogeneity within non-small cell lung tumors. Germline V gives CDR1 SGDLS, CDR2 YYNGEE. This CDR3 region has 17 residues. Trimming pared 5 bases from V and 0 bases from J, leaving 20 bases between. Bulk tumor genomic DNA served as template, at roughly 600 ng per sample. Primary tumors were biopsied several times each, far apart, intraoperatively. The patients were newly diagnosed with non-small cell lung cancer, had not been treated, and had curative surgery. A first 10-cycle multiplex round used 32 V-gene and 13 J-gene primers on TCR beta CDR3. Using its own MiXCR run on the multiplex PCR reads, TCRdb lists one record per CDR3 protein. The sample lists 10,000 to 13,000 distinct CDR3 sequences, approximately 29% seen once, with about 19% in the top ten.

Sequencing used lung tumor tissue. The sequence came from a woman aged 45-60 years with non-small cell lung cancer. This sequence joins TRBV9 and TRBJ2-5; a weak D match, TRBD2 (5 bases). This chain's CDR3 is CASRVRGSHFYQETQYF. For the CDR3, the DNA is TGTGCCAGCAGAGTACGGGGTAGCCATTTCTACCAAGAGACCCAGTACTTC. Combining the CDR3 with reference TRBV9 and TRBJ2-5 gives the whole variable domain DSGVTQTPKHLITATGQRVTLRCSPRSGDLSVYWYQQSLDQGLQFLIQYYNGEERAKGNILERFSAQQFPDLHSELNLSSLELGDSALYFCASRVRGSHFYQETQYFGPGTRLLVL.